The T cell receptor beta chain described here comes from a study of blood T cell repertoires in COVID-19. Background on the study: COVID-19 samples collected from the United States, Italy and Spain covered acute and convalescent phases. PBMCs, B-cell-depleted T cells, or T cells were the source of the cDNA or gDNA that made up the material.

Original data processing: For nucleated cells, counts were estimated from reference gene primer amplification. TCRdb keeps only in-frame clones here, not all; method: immunoSEQ multiplex PCR. Clonal size and the V and J genes are those of that table, whereas D and trimming came from the DNA. In the table there are around 200,000 clones, 70% to 90% of which are singletons. Germline values: CDR1 LNHDA, CDR2 SQIVND (reference sequence). This CDR3 comprises 15 residues. V lost 3 bases and J 3 bases, leaving 14 bases between the germline ends. The specimen sequenced was peripheral blood. This TCR was recovered from a human donor with active or convalescent COVID-19. The donor label of this sample is uncertain. V and J are TRBV19 and TRBJ1-2, with D possibly matching TRBD1 (5 bases). The chain's CDR3 is CASSMERGRDYGYTF. The CDR3 bases are TGTGCCAGTAGTATGGAAAGGGGTAGGGACTATGGCTACACCTTC.